This T cell receptor beta chain was retrieved from a study of CD8 T cells in Susac syndrome. Random hexamers were used to reverse transcribe an amount of roughly 0.5 to 1 ug RNA. Amplification of TCR beta CDR3 spanned 54 Vbeta and 13 Jbeta via immunoSEQ multiplex PCR. Via MiXCR, TCRdb re-called the immunoSEQ multiplex PCR reads, giving one row per CDR3 protein. Among about 300,000 distinct CDR3 sequences listed, almost 85% were seen once. Sequencing of TCR beta covered CD8+ and CD4+ T cells obtained from blood. The patients who served as multiple sclerosis controls were treatment-naive and had stable or active relapsing-remitting disease that fulfilled the revised McDonald criteria. Negative isolation yielded CD8+ and CD4+ T cells; FACS enriched TEMRA cells. CDR3 size: 18 residues. The V gene's germline CDR1 is SQVTM and CDR2 ANQGSEA. V shed 3 bases and J 1 base; nucleotides not matched to a gene: 13.

Sequenced sample: CD8+ T cells from PBMCs. The source of this sequence is a human donor with multiple sclerosis. The chain carries TRBV29-1 and TRBJ2-5, with 11 bases identical to TRBD2. Written as DNA, the CDR3 is TGCAGCGTTGAGGCCCCACTTAGCGGGAGGGCCGTCCAAGAGACCCAGTACTTC. It translates to CSVEAPLSGRAVQETQYF.